The 30 T cell receptor beta chains reported below all come from one sample, sequenced in a study of T cells in Graves' hyperthyroidism and ophthalmopathy. Researchers amplified the TCR beta CDR3 regions from RNA transcripts. First-round RT-PCR of the TCR CDR3 relied on the HTBI primer set. TCRdb analysed the multiplex PCR reads with MiXCR anew, one entry per CDR3 protein. In the table there are fewer than 750,000 distinct CDR3 sequences, approximately 15% of which are singletons. Sequencing input: blood. The origin of the receptors is a woman in her forties with Graves' ophthalmopathy.

This clonotype was seen repeatedly, ten times or more. The rearrangement links TRBV7-3 to TRBJ2-5; D may be TRBD2 (6 bases). CDR1 is SGHTA, CDR2 FQGTGA, per germline. There are 15 residues in the CDR3. The V and J ends lost 5 bases and 2 bases respectively, with 15 bases between them. The DNA for the CDR3 is TGTGCCAGCAGCCCTCTTGGGACTCCGCAAGAGACCCAGTACTTC. It codes for CASSPLGTPQETQYF.

This clonotype was found a few times. The chain has TRBV2 and TRBJ1-5; no definite D call. Germline loops: CDR1 SNHLY, CDR2 FYNNEI. Trimming left V 8 bases short and J 3 bases short, with 11 bases between. The CDR3 loop spans 13 amino acids. In DNA, the CDR3 is TGTGCCAGCCGAAGACGGGACAATCAGCCCCAGCATTTT. This translates into CASRRRDNQPQHF.

This clonotype has a count of ten or more. The chain recombines TRBV6-1 with TRBJ2-6, with TRBD1 matching 7 bases. The CDR3 spans 16 residues. The germline V gene encodes CDR1 MNHNS and CDR2 SASEGT. V shed 4 bases and J 0 bases; nucleotides not matched to a gene: 3. CDR3 loop: CASSAWTGSGANVLTF. CDR3 nucleotides: TGTGCCAGCAGTGCATGGACAGGCTCTGGGGCCAACGTCCTGACTTTC.

This clonotype was detected only a few times. The chain recombines TRBV27 with TRBJ2-7; TRBD2 agrees at 14 bases. V trimming: 6 bases; J trimming: 5 bases; junction bases outside the gene matches: 9. The CDR3 is 16 residues long. Germline V gives CDR1 MNHEY, CDR2 SMNVEV (reference sequence). CDR3 amino acids: CASSSGTSGRGNEQYF. The CDR3 DNA is TGTGCCAGCAGCTCCGGGACTAGCGGGAGAGGCAACGAGCAGTACTTC.

The table lists this clonotype with many counts. The chain uses TRBV30 and TRBJ1-6, with 7 bases fitting TRBD1. V was clipped by 7 bases and J by 10 bases; unmatched bases: 10. This CDR3 has 13 amino acids. Germline assignment: CDR1 GTSNPN and CDR2 SVGIG (reference sequence). DNA for the CDR3: TGTGCCTATAAGGCAGGGGACAGATCACCCCTCCACTTT. Amino acids: CAYKAGDRSPLHF. Supplemented by reference TRBV30 and TRBJ1-6, the full variable domain reads SQTIHQWPATLVQPVGSPLSLECTVEGTSNPNLYWYRQAAGRGLQLLFYSVGIGQISSEVPQNLSASRPQDRQFILSSKKLLLSDSGFYLCAYKAGDRSPLHFGNGTRLTVT.

In its sample, this clonotype was seen many times. The chain links TRBV20-1 to TRBJ2-7; D is unclear. V was pared by 3 bases and J by 6 bases, with 15 bases between. The CDR3 is 13 amino acids. Germline V gives CDR1 DFQATT, CDR2 SNEGSKA (reference sequence). The CDR3 protein is CSASRITLSEQYF. Here the CDR3 DNA reads TGCAGTGCTAGCCGGATCACGCTCTCCGAGCAGTACTTC.

This clonotype has at least ten counts. The V and J genes are TRBV19 and TRBJ1-5; weak D call: TRBD1 (5 bases). The V end lost 5 bases, the J end lost 7 bases, and 18 bases lay between the germline ends. CDR3 length: 15 residues. Germline V gene lookup returns CDR1 LNHDA and CDR2 SQIVND (reference sequence). Written as DNA, the CDR3 is TGTGCCAGTAGTCCCCAAGGGGTGGCCAAACAGCCCCAGCATTTT. As protein: CASSPQGVAKQPQHF.

This clonotype appeared many times. The chain is built from TRBV20-1 and TRBJ1-1, with D maybe TRBD1 (5 bases). The V end was cut by 4 bases, the J end by 8 bases, with 14 bases between. CDR1 and CDR2 from the germline V gene are DFQATT and SNEGSKA (reference sequence). This CDR3 spans 12 amino acids. Here the CDR3 reads CSAKRGGEEAFF. The CDR3 DNA is TGCAGTGCTAAGAGGGGCGGTGAGGAAGCTTTCTTT.

V gene TRBV7-2 combines with J gene TRBJ2-1, with D possibly being TRBD2 (7 bases). This CDR3 spans 15 amino acids. V shed 7 bases and J shed 3 bases, with 16 bases lying between them. CDR1 and CDR2 from the germline V gene are SGHTA and FQGNSA. CDR3 amino acids: CASKWGGGGYNEQFF. The DNA for the CDR3 is TGTGCCAGCAAATGGGGGGGAGGGGGCTACAATGAGCAGTTCTTC.

This clonotype was observed many times. V is TRBV6-2 or TRBV6-3 and J is TRBJ2-5; weak D call: TRBD1 (6 bases). V lost 6 bases and J lost 4, with 12 bases in between. The germline V gene has CDR1 MNHEY and CDR2 SVGEGT. The CDR3 runs to 13 residues. This chain's CDR3 is CASRIQGRETQYF. In DNA, the CDR3 is TGTGCCAGCAGGATACAGGGAAGAGAGACCCAGTACTTC.

This clonotype was seen many times. This chain connects TRBV24-1 to TRBJ1-5; TRBD1 might be the D (6 bases). The germline V gene encodes CDR1 KGHDR and CDR2 SFDVKD. The CDR3 is made up of 16 amino acids. V gave up 4 bases and J gave up 0 bases, with 12 bases separating them. CDR3 nucleotide sequence: TGTGCCACCAGTGAGGGGGCTTCCTTTAGCAATCAGCCCCAGCATTTT. Amino acid sequence: CATSEGASFSNQPQHF.

At least ten counts were recorded for this clonotype. The CDR3 protein is CASSFGTSGRANTGELFF. The CDR3 nucleotides read TGTGCCAGCAGTTTTGGGACTAGCGGGAGGGCGAACACCGGGGAGCTGTTTTTT. This sequence joins TRBV12-3 or TRBV12-4 and TRBJ2-2, with 16 positions matching TRBD2. The V gene end was trimmed by 3 bases and the J gene end by 0 bases; junction bases not matched to a gene: 1. This CDR3 comprises 18 residues.

This sequence joins TRBV28 and TRBJ1-2; 8 bases match TRBD1. CDR1 is MDHEN, CDR2 SYDVKM, per germline. V lost 5 bases and J lost 3; bases outside the gene matches: 8. This CDR3 is 15 amino acids long. The CDR3 DNA sequence: TGTGCCAGCAGTCTACGGACAGGGAGGCACTATGGCTACACCTTC. It yields the protein CASSLRTGRHYGYTF.

This clonotype was detected many times. The chain's CDR3 is CASSEFGPTLRETQYF. The CDR3 DNA reads as TGTGCCAGCAGTGAATTTGGGCCGACATTGCGGGAGACCCAGTACTTC. The gene calls are TRBV2 and TRBJ2-5; D is uncertain. The V end was cut by 2 bases, the J end by 5 bases, with 18 bases between. This CDR3 has 16 amino acids. From germline, CDR1 is SNHLY and CDR2 FYNNEI.

The chain uses TRBV3-1 and TRBJ1-1, with 11 bases fitting TRBD1. The CDR3 consists of 14 residues. Germline V gene data show CDR1 as LGHDT and CDR2 as YNNKEL (reference sequence). The V gene end was trimmed by 2 bases and the J gene end by 11 bases; junction bases not matched to a gene: 7. The CDR3 loop reads CASSQINRDRGAFF. In DNA form, the CDR3 reads TGTGCCAGCAGCCAAATAAACCGGGACAGGGGGGCTTTCTTT.

This clonotype has ten or more counts. V gene TRBV9 combines with J gene TRBJ1-3; D remains ambiguous. CDR1 and CDR2 from the germline V gene are SGDLS and YYNGEE. Trimming pared 0 bases from V and 4 bases from J, leaving 8 bases between. The CDR3 loop spans 14 amino acids. The CDR3 DNA reads as TGTGCCAGCAGCGTAGAAGGATCGGGAAACACCATATATTTT. Its protein product is CASSVEGSGNTIYF.

V gene TRBV6-2 or TRBV6-3 combines with J gene TRBJ1-1; 9 bases match TRBD1. Germline V gene lookup returns CDR1 MNHEY and CDR2 SVGEGT. CDR3 length: 14 residues. The V and J ends lost 2 bases and 7 bases, in that order; junction bases with no gene match: 5. The CDR3 DNA follows: TGTGCCAGCAGTTACCGGGACAGGGTGGTTGAAGCTTTCTTT. It yields the protein CASSYRDRVVEAFF.

This clonotype was recorded many times. This chain connects TRBV27 to TRBJ2-7; 11 bases match TRBD2. V shed 0 bases and J 2 bases; nucleotides not matched to a gene: 6. Per germline, CDR1 MNHEY and CDR2 SMNVEV (reference sequence). This CDR3 is built from 17 residues. CDR3 residues: CASSLSPTTSGAYEQYF. As DNA, the CDR3 is TGTGCCAGCAGTTTATCGCCTACGACTAGCGGGGCCTACGAGCAGTACTTC.

This clonotype was counted ten times or more. The chain links TRBV12-3 or TRBV12-4 to TRBJ2-7; D is unclear. The V end was cut by 1 base, the J end by 3 bases, with 7 bases between. The CDR3 extends over 13 amino acids. CDR3: CASSLGHYYEQYF. The CDR3 DNA sequence: TGTGCCAGCAGTTTAGGGCACTACTACGAGCAGTACTTC.

In this sample, this clonotype turned up a few times. V usage is TRBV14 and J usage is TRBJ2-2; D tentatively reads TRBD1 or TRBD2 (5 bases each). This CDR3 spans 17 amino acids. Germline loops: CDR1 SGHDN, CDR2 FVKESK. Trimming took 0 bases from V and 0 from J, leaving 11 bases between them. The CDR3 DNA follows: TGTGCCAGCAGCCAAGATCGGTGGGGGACGAACACCGGGGAGCTGTTTTTT. Translation: CASSQDRWGTNTGELFF.

This clonotype was found many times. This chain links TRBV6-5 with TRBJ2-2, with a possible D match to TRBD2 (5 bases). Trimming took off 0 bases at V and 1 base at J, with 6 bases between the two ends. CDR3 length: 15 amino acids. Germline CDR1 is MNHEY and CDR2 is SVGAGI. DNA for the CDR3: TGTGCCAGCAGTTACTCCGGAGGGAACACCGGGGAGCTGTTTTTT. It codes for CASSYSGGNTGELFF.

This clonotype appeared many times. The chain employs TRBV19 and TRBJ1-1; D uncertain. The CDR3 has 12 amino acids. Germline loops: CDR1 LNHDA, CDR2 SQIVND (reference sequence). V lost 6 bases and J 7 bases, leaving 12 bases between the germline ends. CDR3 DNA: TGTGCCAGTAGGCGCCAAGAAAGTGAAGCTTTCTTT. It translates to CASRRQESEAFF.

This clonotype has ten or more counts. V and J are TRBV7-3 and TRBJ2-5; the match to TRBD1 covers 7 bases. The germline gives CDR1 SGHTA, CDR2 FQGTGA. V lost 6 bases and J lost 2; bases outside the gene matches: 6. This CDR3 has 14 residues. CDR3 in DNA: TGTGCCAGCAGAGAAAGACAGGGACAAGAGACCCAGTACTTC. Protein product: CASRERQGQETQYF.

This chain joins TRBV5-1 and TRBJ2-7; possible D gene TRBD2, 6 bases. There are 15 residues in the CDR3. CDR1 is SGHRS, CDR2 YFSETQ, per germline. The ends were cut back, 3 bases at V and 1 base at J, with 14 bases in the middle. The CDR3 here is CASSWAPGLSYEQYF. The CDR3 bases are TGCGCCAGCAGCTGGGCGCCGGGACTTTCCTACGAGCAGTACTTC.

This rearrangement joins TRBV11-2 to TRBJ1-1; D is undetermined. V gave up 1 base and J gave up 4 bases, with 16 bases separating them. The V gene's germline CDR1 is SGHAT and CDR2 FQNNGV. This CDR3 is 16 amino acids long. CDR3 bases: TGTGCCAGCAGCTTAGTGTCGGAAGGGTTGGTCACTGAAGCTTTCTTT. Amino acids: CASSLVSEGLVTEAFF.

This clonotype was counted many times. The chain employs TRBV7-9 and TRBJ1-1; TRBD1 matches 12 bases. The CDR3 is made up of 15 amino acids. Germline V lookup: CDR1 SEHNR, CDR2 FQNEAQ (reference sequence). J gave up 5 bases and V 5 bases, and 6 bases lay outside the gene matches. The CDR3 bases are TGTGCCAGCAGCGCCCGGGACAGGGGGCTGACTGAAGCTTTCTTT. Protein sequence: CASSARDRGLTEAFF.

In its sample, this clonotype was seen a few times. The chain employs TRBV7-8 and TRBJ2-5, with 11 bases that match TRBD2. The CDR3 has 15 amino acids. CDR1 is SGHVS, CDR2 FQNEAQ, per germline. Unmatched junction bases numbered 6, after V lost 5 bases and J lost 4 bases. For the CDR3, the DNA is TGTGCCAGCAGCCCGACTAGCGGGGCAGGAGAGACCCAGTACTTC. Encoded protein: CASSPTSGAGETQYF.

This clonotype showed up many times. The gene calls are TRBV11-2 and TRBJ2-7; D is perhaps TRBD1 (6 bases). Trimming pared 3 bases from V and 7 bases from J, leaving 16 bases between. This CDR3 has 14 residues. The germline V gene encodes CDR1 SGHAT and CDR2 FQNNGV. CDR3 sequence (DNA): TGTGCCAGCAGCTTTATACAGGGAGATGGTGAGCAGTACTTC. It yields the protein CASSFIQGDGEQYF.

In this sample, this clonotype turned up many times. This sequence joins TRBV5-1 and TRBJ1-1; maybe TRBD1 (5 bases). Between the trimmed V and J ends, which lost 4 bases and 3 bases, there was a span of 13 bases. CDR1 is SGHRS, CDR2 YFSETQ, per germline. The CDR3 is made up of 14 amino acids. CDR3 nucleotides: TGCGCCAGCAGCCTCGGGGGAGGGGACACTGAAGCTTTCTTT. Amino acid sequence: CASSLGGGDTEAFF.

The chain carries TRBV15 and TRBJ1-1; D is undetermined. The CDR3 has 18 residues. Germline assignment: CDR1 LNHNV and CDR2 YYDKDF (reference sequence). V gave up 0 bases and J gave up 0 bases, with 17 bases separating them. The CDR3: CATSRDPPASDMNTEAFF. Written as DNA, the CDR3 is TGTGCCACCAGCAGAGACCCCCCTGCGAGTGACATGAACACTGAAGCTTTCTTT.